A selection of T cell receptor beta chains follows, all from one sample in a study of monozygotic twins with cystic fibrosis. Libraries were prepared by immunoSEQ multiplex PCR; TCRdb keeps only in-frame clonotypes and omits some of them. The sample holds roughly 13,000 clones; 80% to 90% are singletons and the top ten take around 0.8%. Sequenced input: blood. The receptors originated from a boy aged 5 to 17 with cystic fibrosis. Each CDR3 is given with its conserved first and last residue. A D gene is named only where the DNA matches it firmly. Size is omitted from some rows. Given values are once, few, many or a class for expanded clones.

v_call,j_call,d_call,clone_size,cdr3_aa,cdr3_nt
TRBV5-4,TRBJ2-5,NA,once,CASSYNKYQETQYF,TGTGCCAGCAGCTACAACAAGTACCAAGAGACCCAGTACTTC
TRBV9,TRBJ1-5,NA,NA,CASSGSDRPTGPQHF,TGTGCCAGCAGCGGGTCCGACAGGCCCACGGGGCCCCAGCATTTT
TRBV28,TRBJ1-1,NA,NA,CASSSGAEGRTEAFF,TGTGCCAGCAGTTCAGGGGCGGAGGGTAGGACTGAAGCTTTCTTT
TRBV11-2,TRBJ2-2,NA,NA,CASSLAGSNTGELFF,TGTGCCAGCAGCTTAGCGGGCTCGAACACCGGGGAGCTGTTTTTT
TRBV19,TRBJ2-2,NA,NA,CASTSLVVTGELFF,TGTGCCAGTACTAGTCTAGTTGTCACCGGGGAGCTGTTTTTT
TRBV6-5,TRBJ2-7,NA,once,CASSYRGTEQYF,TGTGCCAGCAGTTATCGCGGGACCGAGCAGTACTTC
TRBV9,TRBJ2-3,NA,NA,CASSVGTVTGTDTQYF,TGTGCCAGCAGCGTAGGGACAGTTACAGGCACAGATACGCAGTATTTT
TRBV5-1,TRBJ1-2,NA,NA,CASSSVLLGPTTDYGYTF,TGCGCCAGCAGCTCCGTCCTACTTGGCCCCACAACTGACTATGGCTACACCTTC
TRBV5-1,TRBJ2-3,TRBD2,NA,CASSFLQRGSTDTQYF,TGCGCCAGCAGCTTTCTCCAGCGGGGAAGCACAGATACGCAGTATTTT
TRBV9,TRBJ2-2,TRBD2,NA,CASSGDPGGAAGELFF,TGTGCCAGCAGCGGGGACCCGGGGGGGGCCGCCGGGGAGCTGTTTTTT
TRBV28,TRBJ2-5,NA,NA,CASKEGAKTQYF,TGTGCCAGCAAGGAGGGAGCCAAGACCCAGTACTTC
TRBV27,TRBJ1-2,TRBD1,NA,CASSLSPGTVYGYTF,TGTGCCAGCAGTTTATCCCCCGGGACAGTCTATGGCTACACCTTC
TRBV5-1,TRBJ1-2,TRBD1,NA,CASSGGQGEVYGYTF,TGCGCCAGCAGCGGGGGACAGGGAGAGGTCTATGGCTACACCTTC
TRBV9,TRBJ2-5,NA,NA,CASSGAGTGEKTQYF,TGTGCCAGCAGCGGCGCCGGGACTGGGGAGAAGACCCAGTACTTC
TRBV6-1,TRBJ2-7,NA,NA,CAREDRDKTYEQYF,TGTGCCAGAGAAGACCGGGACAAAACCTACGAGCAGTACTTC
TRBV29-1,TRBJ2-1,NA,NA,CSVGGSSSYNEQFF,TGCAGCGTTGGGGGGAGTAGCTCCTACAATGAGCAGTTCTTC
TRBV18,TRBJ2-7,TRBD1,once,CASSPPGQGSSEQYF,TGTGCCAGCTCACCACCTGGACAGGGTAGTTCCGAGCAGTACTTC
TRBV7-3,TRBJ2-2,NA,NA,CASTGSPNTGELFF,TGTGCCAGCACCGGGTCCCCGAACACCGGGGAGCTGTTTTTT
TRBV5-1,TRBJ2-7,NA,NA,CASSAENVGQYEQYF,TGCGCCAGCAGCGCCGAAAACGTAGGCCAGTACGAGCAGTACTTC
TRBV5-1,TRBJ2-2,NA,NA,CASSYLTGGLTGELFF,TGCGCCAGCAGCTACCTGACTGGGGGGCTCACCGGGGAGCTGTTTTTT
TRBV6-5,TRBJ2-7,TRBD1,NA,CASTPPGQDHEQYF,TGTGCCAGCACGCCCCCGGGACAGGACCACGAGCAGTACTTC
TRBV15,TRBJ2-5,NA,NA,CATSRARGEETQYF,TGTGCCACCAGCAGGGCCAGGGGAGAAGAGACCCAGTACTTC
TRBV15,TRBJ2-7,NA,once,CATSREEMGERSYEQYF,TGTGCCACCAGCAGAGAAGAAATGGGGGAAAGGAGCTACGAGCAGTACTTC
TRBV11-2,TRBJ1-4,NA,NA,CASRGINEKLFF,TGTGCCAGCAGGGGGATTAATGAAAAACTGTTTTTT
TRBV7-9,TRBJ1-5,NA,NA,CASSFSASNQPQHF,TGTGCCAGCAGCTTCTCGGCTAGCAATCAGCCCCAGCATTTT
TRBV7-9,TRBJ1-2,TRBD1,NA,CASTPGGGRGYSGYTF,TGTGCCAGCACCCCCGGGGGTGGCAGGGGGTATAGCGGCTACACCTTC
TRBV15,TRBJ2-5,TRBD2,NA,CATSRDSSGLLETQYF,TGTGCCACCAGCAGAGATTCGTCGGGACTACTTGAGACCCAGTACTTC
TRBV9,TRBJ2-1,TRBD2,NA,CASSSGTSVPNEQFF,TGTGCCAGCAGCTCCGGGACTAGCGTGCCCAATGAGCAGTTCTTC
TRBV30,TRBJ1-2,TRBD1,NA,CAWSPQTGNYGYTF,TGTGCCTGGAGTCCTCAGACAGGGAACTATGGCTACACCTTC
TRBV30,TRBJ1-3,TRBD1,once,CAWSRDRATYYF,TGTGCCTGGAGCCGGGACAGGGCCACTTACTATTTT
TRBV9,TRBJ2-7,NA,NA,CASSPGASATYEQYF,TGTGCCAGCAGTCCGGGGGCTAGCGCAACCTACGAGCAGTACTTC
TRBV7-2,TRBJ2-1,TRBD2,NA,CASSLGGSGGALEQFF,TGTGCCAGCAGCTTAGGAGGTAGCGGGGGGGCCCTTGAGCAGTTCTTC
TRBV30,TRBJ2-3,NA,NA,CAWSPQPIFSTDTQYF,TGTGCCTGGAGTCCCCAGCCAATTTTCAGCACAGATACGCAGTATTTT
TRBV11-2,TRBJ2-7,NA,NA,CASSLGTSYEQYF,TGTGCCAGCAGCCTCGGGACAAGCTACGAGCAGTACTTC
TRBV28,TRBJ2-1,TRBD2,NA,CASSFTGLVNNEQFF,TGTGCCAGCAGTTTCACCGGACTAGTGAACAATGAGCAGTTCTTC
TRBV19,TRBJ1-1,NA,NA,CASVLGTGNTEAFF,TGTGCCAGCGTTCTTGGGACGGGGAACACTGAAGCTTTCTTT
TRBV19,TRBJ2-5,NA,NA,CASSIWGRGGSETQYF,TGTGCCAGTAGTATTTGGGGCAGGGGTGGATCAGAGACCCAGTACTTC
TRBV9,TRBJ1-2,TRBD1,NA,CASSVGGDRNYGYTF,TGTGCCAGCAGCGTAGGGGGGGACAGAAACTATGGCTACACCTTC
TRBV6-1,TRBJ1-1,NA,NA,CASMPGETEAFF,TGTGCCAGCATGCCGGGGGAAACTGAAGCTTTCTTT
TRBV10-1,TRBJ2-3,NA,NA,CASSSSTDTQYF,TGCGCCAGCAGTTCCAGCACAGATACGCAGTATTTT
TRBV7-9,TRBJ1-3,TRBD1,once,CASSPSPGQGSSGNTIYF,TGTGCCAGCAGTCCGTCACCGGGACAGGGGTCCTCTGGAAACACTATATATTTT
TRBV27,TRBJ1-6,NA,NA,CASRPGTTNSPLHF,TGTGCCAGCAGACCCGGGACTACGAATTCACCCCTCCACTTT
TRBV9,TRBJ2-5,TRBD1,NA,CASSPALNRGLSETQYF,TGTGCCAGCAGCCCTGCCTTAAACAGGGGGTTATCAGAGACCCAGTACTTC
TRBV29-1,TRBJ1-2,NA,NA,CSVPIGGYGYTF,TGCAGCGTCCCGATCGGGGGCTATGGCTACACCTTC
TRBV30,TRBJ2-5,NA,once,CAWSVGGVVETQYF,TGTGCCTGGAGTGTCGGGGGAGTCGTGGAGACCCAGTACTTC
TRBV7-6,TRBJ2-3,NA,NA,CASSFGDSTDTQYF,TGTGCCAGCAGCTTCGGGGACAGCACAGATACGCAGTATTTT
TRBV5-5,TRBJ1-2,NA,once,CASSFRPSEDYGYTF,TGTGCCAGCAGCTTTCGTCCGTCAGAAGACTATGGCTACACCTTC
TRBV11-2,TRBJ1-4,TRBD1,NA,CASSLGDSGGINEKLFF,TGTGCCAGCAGCTTAGGGGACAGCGGGGGGATAAATGAAAAACTGTTTTTT
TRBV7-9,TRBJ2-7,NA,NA,CASSRDGVAPSYEQYF,TGTGCCAGCAGCCGGGATGGGGTAGCTCCAAGCTACGAGCAGTACTTC
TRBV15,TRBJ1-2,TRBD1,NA,CATSRDRGHSYGYTF,TGTGCCACCAGCAGAGACAGGGGGCATAGCTATGGCTACACCTTC